This T cell receptor beta chain was identified during a study of cytomegalovirus exposure and HLA in healthy donors. The germline V gene encodes CDR1 MNHEY and CDR2 SVGAGI. This CDR3 is 12 amino acids long. V was cut by 2 bases and J by 7 bases, with 9 bases left in between. While the first cohort had 500 to 700 subjects, the donors belonged to the separate validation cohort of roughly 130 subjects. Study-level points and caveats: The study designated fewer than 200 TCR beta chains cytomegalovirus-associated.

Sequencing was performed with immunoSEQ multiplex PCR; in TCRdb, only in-frame clones are kept and a portion is missing. The table lists over 250,000 clones, roughly nine tenths of them singletons. A single count supports this clone. The antigen is undetermined. The rearrangement uses TRBV6-5 and TRBJ2-7; D is ambiguous. The receptor comes from a woman younger than 45 in good health and CMV-seropositive. The source material was PBMCs. The CDR3 here is CASSYPAGEQYF. Here the CDR3 DNA reads TGTGCCAGCAGTTACCCAGCTGGAGAGCAGTACTTC.